The text below deals with one TCR beta chain. Its antigen remains unknown. This sample is drawn from a study of T cell repertoires in cytomegalovirus infection. TCRdb recomputed calls from the reads with MiXCR, one row per CDR3 protein. The sample includes 40,000 to 55,000 distinct CDR3 sequences, 20% to 25% of them seen just once. Sequences were derived from CD8+ T cells from cultured PBMCs, sampled from culture after CMV antigen stimulation. This receptor was taken from a human donor in good health (CMV status not recorded). Some clones in this sample may be carry-over from other donors' samples.

CDR3 protein: CASSYSGWEGASFTEAFF. Written as DNA, the CDR3 is TGTGCCAGCAGTTACTCCGGGTGGGAGGGGGCAAGTTTTACTGAAGCTTTCTTT. The chain is built from TRBV6-5 and TRBJ1-1, with TRBD1 matching 7 bases. Germline V CDR1 and CDR2: MNHEY, SVGAGI. Trimming at V came to 0 bases and at J to 5 bases, leaving 15 bases not matched to a gene. The length of the CDR3 is 18 residues.